The source of this TCR beta chain is a study of blood T cell repertoires in COVID-19. At the level of the study: Collection of acute and convalescent COVID-19 samples took place in the United States, Italy and Spain. T cells, B-cell-depleted T cells, or PBMCs supplied cDNA or gDNA.

Unmatched junction bases numbered 8, after V lost 1 base and J lost 7 bases. The germline V gene has CDR1 MGHRA and CDR2 YSYEKL. The CDR3 has 15 residues. Under the authors' procedure: Estimation of nucleated cell counts relied on the amplification of reference gene primers. This table comes from immunoSEQ multiplex PCR, and its TCRdb copy is limited to in-frame clones, with some not included. D and trimming were read from the DNA, whereas the V and J calls and clone size are those reported in that table. The table has 200,000 to 250,000 clones, about 87% seen once; the top ten hold 10%. The sequencing input was PBMCs or T cells enriched from blood (not recorded which). The V and J genes are TRBV4-1 and TRBJ1-2; TRBD1 agrees at 8 bases. This sequence originates from a man younger than 35 with acute COVID-19. The CDR3, as DNA: TGCGCCAGCAGCCAAGTTCGGACAGGGCGTGGTGGCTACACCTTC. Protein product: CASSQVRTGRGGYTF.